This T cell receptor beta chain came from a study of vaccination and CD4 T cells after COVID-19. Across the whole study: Overlapping spike peptides from SARS-CoV-2, HCoV-NL63, HCoV-OC43 and HCoV-229E served to stimulate the cells. Whole-study results and caveats: SARS-CoV-2-reactive clonotypes rose nonsignificantly, with the median going from roughly 19 to 38.

Treatment specified: approximately nine-day PBMC culture with coronavirus spike peptide pools or control peptides (ViraFEST assay). Positive tests by PCR, dated March to December 2020, predated US Alpha, Beta and Delta variants. The ends were cut back, 7 bases at V and 8 bases at J, with 20 bases in the middle. CDR1 and CDR2 from the germline V gene are SGHTA and FQGNSA. The length of the CDR3 is 14 residues. Sequencing of cultured CD4+ T cell DNA used the Oncomine TCR Beta short-read assay. TCRdb analysed the PCR reads with MiXCR anew, one entry per CDR3 protein. The profile shows under 15,000 distinct CDR3 sequences, about three fifths of them singletons. For this clonotype: Antigen: not known.

V is TRBV7-2 and J is TRBJ1-2, with D possibly being TRBD1 (6 bases). Sequenced: CD4+ T cells from blood, cultured in vitro. The clonotype was recovered from a human donor who had recovered from COVID-19. CDR3 sequence: CASIPRGGPNGYTF. CDR3 coding DNA: TGTGCCAGCATCCCAAGGGGGGGGCCAAACGGCTACACCTTC.